The 14 T cell receptor beta chains reported below all come from one sample, sequenced in a study of blood T cell repertoires in COVID-19. The method was immunoSEQ multiplex PCR; TCRdb's version includes in-frame clones alone and lacks a portion of them. Here the sample spans under 85,000 clones, around 86% being singletons. Sequenced input: peripheral blood. The receptors were gathered from a man aged 35-49 years with COVID-19, enrolled during active disease.

In its sample, this clone was seen once. V is TRBV18 and J is TRBJ2-1; 7 nucleotides align to TRBD2. The V and J ends lost 4 bases and 4 bases, in that order; junction bases with no gene match: 10. Germline-derived CDR1 and CDR2 are KGHSH and LQKENI. This CDR3 contains 16 residues. CDR3 sequence reads: CASSRDNRDYYNEQFF. The CDR3, as DNA: TGTGCCAGCTCACGTGACAACCGGGACTATTACAATGAGCAGTTCTTC.

The rearrangement uses TRBV6-5 and TRBJ2-5; TRBD2 is a possible D gene (5 bases). Germline assignment: CDR1 MNHEY and CDR2 SVGAGI. The V end was cut by 2 bases, the J end by 1 base, with 14 bases between. The CDR3 runs 16 residues. CDR3 bases: TGTGCCAGCAGTTACGGGAGTCTCGAACTCCAAGAGACCCAGTACTTC. Amino acids: CASSYGSLELQETQYF.

V gene TRBV14 combines with J gene TRBJ1-1; tentatively, D is TRBD1 (6 bases). V dropped 5 bases and J dropped 2 bases, with 15 bases sitting between them. The length of the CDR3 is 15 residues. In germline, CDR1 is SGHDN, CDR2 FVKESK. The CDR3 sequence is CASSSRTDINTEAFF. CDR3 DNA: TGTGCCAGCAGCTCAAGGACAGATATAAACACTGAAGCTTTCTTT.

This chain links TRBV18 with TRBJ1-4; the match to TRBD1 covers 8 bases. This CDR3 is 15 amino acids long. Losses at the gene ends were 3 bases for V and 6 bases for J; bases not matched to a gene: 6. Looked up from germline, CDR1 is KGHSH and CDR2 is LQKENI. The DNA of the CDR3 is TGTGCCAGCTCACCTGCTTCAGGGGGCCATGAAAAACTGTTTTTT. This codes for CASSPASGGHEKLFF.

This chain joins TRBV4-1 and TRBJ1-4, with D perhaps matching TRBD1 (6 bases). V gave up 1 base and J gave up 8 bases, with 14 bases separating them. CDR3 size: 15 residues. Germline V gene lookup returns CDR1 MGHRA and CDR2 YSYEKL. Here the CDR3 reads CASSQVDPTGEKLFF. For the CDR3, the DNA is TGCGCCAGCAGCCAAGTGGACCCAACAGGGGAAAAACTGTTTTTT.

This chain joins TRBV6-5 and TRBJ1-6; 10 positions match TRBD1. Germline V gene sequence: CDR1 MNHEY, CDR2 SVGAGI. The V gene end was trimmed by 6 bases and the J gene end by 7 bases; junction bases not matched to a gene: 6. This CDR3 spans 15 amino acids. Here the CDR3 reads CASRRQGAGNSPLHF. In DNA form, the CDR3 reads TGTGCCAGCAGGCGACAGGGGGCAGGGAATTCACCCCTCCACTTT.

The rearrangement joins TRBV7-8 to TRBJ2-7; 7 bases agree with TRBD2. Germline values: CDR1 SGHVS, CDR2 FQNEAQ. CDR3 size: 14 residues. Germline trimming cut 4 bases from V and 4 bases from J; bases unmatched to any gene: 7. Here the CDR3 reads CASSSGGTGYEQYF. For the CDR3, the DNA is TGTGCCAGCAGCTCCGGGGGGACTGGTTACGAGCAGTACTTC.

J is TRBJ1-1 and V is TRBV5-1; 12 bases map to TRBD1. The length of the CDR3 is 16 residues. Per the germline V gene, CDR1 is SGHRS and CDR2 is YFSETQ. The junction had 5 bases not matched to a gene; V was cut back by 4 bases and J by 1 base. In DNA, the CDR3 is TGCGCCAGCAGCCCGGGACAGGGGGCCGGGAACACTGAAGCTTTCTTT. Its translation: CASSPGQGAGNTEAFF.

This chain connects TRBV5-4 to TRBJ2-5; TRBD1 might be the D (5 bases). V gave up 0 bases and J gave up 0 bases, with 12 bases separating them. The length of the CDR3 is 16 residues. Germline assignment: CDR1 SGHNT and CDR2 YYREEE (reference sequence). The CDR3 nucleotides are TGTGCCAGCAGCTTGGGCCCCCAGGGCTACCAAGAGACCCAGTACTTC. This codes for CASSLGPQGYQETQYF.

J is TRBJ1-2 and V is TRBV6-5; 8 bases are a match to TRBD1. Germline CDR1 is MNHEY and CDR2 is SVGAGI. The CDR3 extends over 13 amino acids. Trimming at V came to 5 bases and at J to 2 bases, leaving 1 base not matched to a gene. CDR3 protein: CASSPGGNYGYTF. The CDR3 nucleotides are TGTGCCAGCAGTCCAGGGGGCAACTATGGCTACACCTTC.

The V call is TRBV2, the J call TRBJ1-4; 12 bases are a match to TRBD1. Unmatched junction bases numbered 9, after V lost 6 bases and J lost 7 bases. This CDR3 is 16 amino acids long. Germline lookup yields CDR1 SNHLY and CDR2 FYNNEI. CDR3 protein: CASSLLGQGAGEKLFF. CDR3 bases: TGTGCCAGCAGCCTGTTGGGACAGGGGGCCGGTGAAAAACTGTTTTTT.

The rearrangement joins TRBV19 to TRBJ2-4; D remains ambiguous. The CDR3 runs to 14 residues. Germline values: CDR1 LNHDA, CDR2 SQIVND (reference sequence). V shed 0 bases and J shed 10 bases, with 13 bases lying between them. The CDR3 protein is CASSIEGVLQIQYF. The CDR3 DNA is TGTGCCAGTAGTATAGAAGGAGTTCTTCAGATTCAGTACTTC.

V gene TRBV9 combines with J gene TRBJ1-1; 9 positions agree with TRBD1. CDR1 SGDLS and CDR2 YYNGEE come from the germline V gene. The CDR3 extends over 15 amino acids. The trim removed 4 bases at V and 3 bases at J, leaving 7 bases unmatched. In DNA form, the CDR3 reads TGTGCCAGCAGCAAACAGGGGGCCGGATACACTGAAGCTTTCTTT. Translating gives CASSKQGAGYTEAFF.

The chain is built from TRBV5-1 and TRBJ2-7; 7 bases are shared with TRBD1. This CDR3 comprises 16 residues. Germline CDR1 SGHRS, CDR2 YFSETQ. V gave up 0 bases and J gave up 0 bases; unmatched junction bases: 6. The CDR3 DNA is TGCGCCAGCAGCTTGGGCGTCGCAGGGGGCTCCTACGAGCAGTACTTC. This gives the protein CASSLGVAGGSYEQYF.